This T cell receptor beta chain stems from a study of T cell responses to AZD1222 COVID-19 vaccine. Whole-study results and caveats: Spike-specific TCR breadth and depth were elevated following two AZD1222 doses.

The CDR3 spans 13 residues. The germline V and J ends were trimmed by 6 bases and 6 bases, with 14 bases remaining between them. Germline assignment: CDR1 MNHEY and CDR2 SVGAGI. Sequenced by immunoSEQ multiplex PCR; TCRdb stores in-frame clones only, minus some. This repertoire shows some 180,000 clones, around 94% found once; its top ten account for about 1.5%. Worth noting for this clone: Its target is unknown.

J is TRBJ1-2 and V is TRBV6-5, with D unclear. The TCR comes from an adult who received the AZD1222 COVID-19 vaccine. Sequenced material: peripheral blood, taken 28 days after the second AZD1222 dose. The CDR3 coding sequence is TGTGCCAGCAGCTTACACCTCCTGGATGGCTACACCTTC. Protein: CASSLHLLDGYTF.